Detailed here is one T cell receptor (beta chain). No antigen is known for it. These data originate in a study of T cells expressing NK-cell markers. Study at large: Sorted CD3+CD56+NKG2C+, CD3+CD56+NKG2C- and CD3+CD56-NKG2C+ T cells supplied TCR beta repertoires.

With UMIs, 5'RACE template switching was used to make TCR beta cDNA. TCRdb re-called the 5' RACE reads; one entry per CDR3 protein, DNA not given. Here the sample table reports 150,000 to 180,000 distinct CDR3 sequences. This CDR3 has 14 amino acids. Per germline, CDR1 DFQATT and CDR2 SNEGSKA (reference sequence). Study-wide results and caveats: CD8+ T cells in 5 or 6 donors included dominant NKG2C+ clonotypes at roughly 1.0-7.0%.

The TCR comes from a woman between 45 and 60 years old in good health. J is TRBJ2-1 and V is TRBV20-1; TCRdb lists TRBD2, though no DNA is available to test this call. Specimen: blood T cells: a sorted CD56 or NKG2C T cell subset, CD4+ or CD8+ T cells, or bulk PBMC T cells (not recorded which). The CDR3 region is CSARPLAGVNEQFF.